One T cell receptor (beta chain) is described in this entry. The data originate from a study of technical replicates of blood from several donors. The data were produced by immunoSEQ multiplex PCR, yet TCRdb's version contains in-frame clones alone and is incomplete. The sample has about 93,000 clones, about 96% seen once. Trimming removed 0 bases from V and 4 bases from J, with 16 bases in between. Germline loops: CDR1 MGHRA, CDR2 YSYEKL. The CDR3 spans 16 residues. The clonotype was recovered from a human donor in good health. The gene calls are TRBV4-1 and TRBJ2-7; D possibly corresponds to TRBD2 (6 bases). Sequenced input: T cells isolated from PBMCs. CDR3 in DNA: TGCGCCAGCAGCCAAGATGGCGGGGTACTATTTTACGAGCAGTACTTC. This translates into CASSQDGGVLFYEQYF.